This T cell receptor (beta chain) stems from a study of shared clonotypes between healthy human individuals. Trimming cost V 2 bases and J 6 bases, with 8 bases left between them. Germline V lookup: CDR1 SGHDT, CDR2 YYEEEE. The CDR3 is 13 residues long. The method was immunoSEQ multiplex PCR; TCRdb's version includes in-frame clones alone and lacks a portion of them. The data contain more than 1 million clones, roughly 74% of them seen just once; the ten biggest clones take up approximately 0.56%. This chain uses TRBV5-6 with TRBJ2-2; D may correspond to TRBD1 or TRBD2 (5 bases each). The TCR comes from a man between 18 and 35 years old in good health. Some clones in this sample may be carry-over from other donors' samples. Sequenced material: memory CD4+ T cells from PBMCs. Specified subset: CD45RA-negative fraction. CDR3 coding DNA: TGTGCCAGCAGCTTTCTGGGGGCCGGGGAGCTGTTTTTT. Protein product: CASSFLGAGELFF. Using reference TRBV5-6 and TRBJ2-2 for the parts outside the CDR3, the full variable domain is DAGVTQSPTHLIKTRGQQVTLRCSPKSGHDTVSWYQQALGQGPQFIFQYYEEEERQRGNFPDRFSGHQFPNYSSELNVNALLLGDSALYLCASSFLGAGELFFGEGSRLTVL.